This T cell receptor (beta chain) was recorded in a study of shared clonotypes between healthy human individuals. Broader study findings: Between a handful of donors, naive CD4 clonotypes were shared at a level of around 5.2%.

In regard to this clone: Its matching antigen is unknown.

Selected positively for CCR7 and CD45RO-negative, naive CD8 cells excluded terminally differentiated effector memory CD45RA+ cells. The donor population consisted of healthy HIV-negative adults with no recent acute infections or vaccinations. J gave up 0 bases and V 1 base, and 5 bases lay outside the gene matches. This CDR3 is 18 amino acids long. Germline values: CDR1 SGHVS, CDR2 FNYEAQ. Repertoires were generated with immunoSEQ multiplex PCR, while TCRdb's copy carries only in-frame clones and drops some. The sample records about 2 million clones, less than 95% being singletons. The origin of this receptor is a young man in good health. The chain uses TRBV7-6 and TRBJ2-2; TRBD2 agrees at 10 bases. Input material: naive CD8+ T cells sorted from blood. CDR3 loop: CASSLDELAGANTGELFF. CDR3 DNA: TGTGCCAGCAGCTTAGATGAGCTAGCGGGGGCGAACACCGGGGAGCTGTTTTTT.